Sequencing of this T cell receptor (beta chain) was carried out in a study of T cell responses to AZD1222 COVID-19 vaccine. The wider study: Both about-4-week and about-12-week second-dose recipients were combined.

Assay: immunoSEQ multiplex PCR; the TCRdb copy retains only in-frame clones and omits some. The sample carries approximately 130,000 clones, about 93% recorded once. In its sample, this clone was seen once. What it recognizes is unknown. Points from the study as a whole: Baseline seropositivity characterized only a handful of AZD1222 recipients. The donor group comprised mostly white British people and more females; the analysis possibly underestimated clonal diversity. Spike-specific TCR breadth and depth grew following two AZD1222 doses.

Trimming left V 0 bases short and J 2 bases short, with 5 bases between. The CDR3 sequence is 14 residues long. CDR1 MNHEY and CDR2 SVGEGT come from the germline V gene. The TCR was taken from an adult in good health. V gene TRBV6-2 or TRBV6-3 combines with J gene TRBJ1-5, with D uncertain. The sample consisted of peripheral blood, taken on day 0 of AZD1222 vaccination. The chain's CDR3 is CASSYSSGNQPQHF. The CDR3 region has the DNA TGTGCCAGCAGTTACTCTTCAGGCAATCAGCCCCAGCATTTT.